In its sample, the clone carrying this TCR beta chain was seen many times. Its cognate antigen is unknown. The data derive from a study of T cells in Graves' hyperthyroidism and ophthalmopathy. The overall study: Peripheral blood samples were taken at initial diagnosis, prior to any treatment. General study points: Stable hyperthyroidism and ophthalmopathy were separated using 13 V-J signatures.

Authors of the study amplified TCR beta CDR3 regions from RNA transcripts. HTBI primers were used for first-round RT-PCR of the TCR CDR3. TCRdb recomputed calls from the multiplex PCR reads with MiXCR, one row per CDR3 protein. The table lists around 600,000 distinct CDR3 sequences, around 15% of them singletons, with under 15% in the top ten. V shed 0 bases and J shed 8 bases, with 7 bases lying between them. In germline, CDR1 is GTSNPN, CDR2 SVGIG (reference sequence). This CDR3 is 11 amino acids long. Sequencing was performed on blood. J is TRBJ1-2 and V is TRBV30, with D unresolved. The source is a woman aged 50 to 60 with Graves' ophthalmopathy. DNA of the CDR3: TGTGCCTGGAGTGTACATTTAGGCTACACCTTC. Translation: CAWSVHLGYTF.